These 17 T cell receptor beta chains originate from one sample sequenced in a study of T cells in women clearing cervical HPV infection. Method: immunoSEQ multiplex PCR; TCRdb's copy keeps in-frame clones and lacks some. This table lists 30,000 or so clones. The specimen sequenced was blood buffy coat. The source is a woman aged 18 to 75 with a cervical HPV16 infection that either progressed to CIN3+ or cleared (not recorded which).

As concerns this clone: The sequenced fragment ends 3 residues before the CDR3 boundary, so the rest is inferred from the germline J gene. The rearrangement uses TRBV11-2 and TRBJ2-7; D is unresolved. Trimming took off 8 bases at V and 4 bases at J, with 15 bases between the two ends. Per the germline V gene, CDR1 is SGHAT and CDR2 is FQNNGV. The CDR3 consists of 13 residues. Incomplete CDR3 DNA: TGTGCCAGCCAGCACAGTTTGAGGTACGAG. This sequence encodes CASQHSLRYE. The CDR3 in its entirety is CASQHSLRYEQYF.

Remarks on this clone: The read terminates 3 residues ahead of where the CDR3 ends, so the germline J gene completes it. The chain recombines TRBV5-6 with TRBJ2-7, with D maybe TRBD2 (6 bases). V lost 3 bases and J lost 6, with 13 bases in between. From germline, CDR1 is SGHDT and CDR2 YYEEEE. CDR3 length: 13 amino acids. CDR3 region: CASSSSAGLEQYF. Incomplete CDR3 DNA: TGTGCCAGCAGCTCAAGTGCGGGGCTCGAG.

On this clone itself: Read data end 3 residues before the CDR3 end; the end is taken from the germline J gene. V gene TRBV10-1 combines with J gene TRBJ2-7, with D possibly being TRBD2 (6 bases). Germline V gene sequence: CDR1 WNHNN, CDR2 SYGVQD (reference sequence). This CDR3 is 12 amino acids long. V was trimmed by 2 bases and J by 6 bases, leaving 8 bases between them. The part of the CDR3 DNA that was read is TGCGCCAGCAGTGAGACTAGCCGCGAG. It encodes CASSETSRE. The entire CDR3 reads CASSETSREQYF.

On this clone: Read data end 3 residues before the CDR3 end; the end is taken from the germline J gene. The V gene is TRBV5-8, the J gene TRBJ2-1; 11 bases match TRBD2. V lost 3 bases to trimming and J lost 6 bases; unmatched junction nucleotides: 5. The germline gives CDR1 SGHTS, CDR2 YDEGEE. The CDR3 is 15 amino acids. The CDR3 region is CASSSGTSGRNEQFF. Incomplete CDR3 DNA: TGTGCCAGCAGCTCCGGGACTAGCGGACGCAATGAG.

Notes on this clone: The CDR3 end lies 3 residues beyond the end of the read and is filled in from the germline J gene. The chain couples TRBV20-1 to TRBJ2-7, with 12 bases fitting TRBD2. Unmatched junction bases numbered 12, after V lost 6 bases and J lost 3 bases. Germline V CDR1 and CDR2: DFQATT, SNEGSKA (reference sequence). The CDR3 consists of 16 residues. CDR3 in amino acids: CSAETGTSGLSYEQYF. The CDR3 DNA, read in part, is TGCAGTGCCGAAACCGGGACTAGCGGGCTCAGCTACGAG.

With respect to this clone: The CDR3 is cut off 3 residues early in the read; its end comes from the germline J gene. The rearrangement links TRBV5-1 to TRBJ2-7; D uncertain. The CDR3 sequence is 14 residues long. Germline CDR1 SGHRS, CDR2 YFSETQ. V shed 4 bases and J shed 0 bases, with 11 bases lying between them. CDR3 sequence: CASSPPTDSYEQYF. The CDR3 bases that were read are TGCGCCAGCAGCCCCCCCACAGACTCCTACGAG.

With respect to this clone: The read falls 3 residues short of the CDR3 end, and the missing part is taken from the germline J gene. The chain couples TRBV19 to TRBJ2-4, with D unresolved. The germline CDR1 and CDR2 sequences are LNHDA and SQIVND (reference sequence). Trimming cost V 3 bases and J 0 bases, with 12 bases left between them. The CDR3 loop spans 16 amino acids. CDR3 DNA (partial): TGTGCCAGTAGTATCCGTACACATGTAGCCAAAAACATT. The encoded protein is CASSIRTHVAKNI. The full-length CDR3 reads as CASSIRTHVAKNIQYF.

As for this clone: The CDR3 extends 3 residues past the end of the read, so its final part is completed from the germline J gene. V is TRBV5-1 and J is TRBJ2-3; D is perhaps TRBD2 (6 bases). This CDR3 is built from 13 residues. Germline V gene lookup returns CDR1 SGHRS and CDR2 YFSETQ. CDR3 bases read: TGCGCCAGCAGCTTGAGCGGGCAAGAGACG. Amino acid sequence: CASSLSGQET. In full, the CDR3 reads CASSLSGQETQYF.

On this clone: The read comes to an end 3 residues before the CDR3 does, leaving the germline J gene to fill in the end. The rearrangement links TRBV7-8 to TRBJ2-7, with D uncertain. The length of the CDR3 is 15 residues. V lost 1 base and J 0 bases, leaving 10 bases between the germline ends. The germline gives CDR1 SGHVS, CDR2 FQNEAQ. Partial CDR3 DNA: TGTGCCAGCAGCTTAGGACTTTTAAGCTCCTACGAG. This sequence encodes CASSLGLLSSYE. The complete CDR3 protein is CASSLGLLSSYEQYF.

In regard to this clone: The read falls 3 residues short of the CDR3 end, and the missing part is taken from the germline J gene. This chain uses TRBV2 with TRBJ1-2; no definite D call. This CDR3 is built from 13 residues. Germline V lookup: CDR1 SNHLY, CDR2 FYNNEI. The sequenced CDR3 bases are TGTGCCAGCAGTGTATGGTCAGTCGAAGGC. Translated, it gives CASSVWSVEG. The entire CDR3 reads CASSVWSVEGYTF.

In regard to this clone: Read coverage stops 3 residues before the CDR3 terminus; the germline J gene supplies the remainder. The J gene is TRBJ2-1, the V gene TRBV11-2; 9 bases map to TRBD2. J gave up 7 bases and V 4 bases, and 8 bases lay outside the gene matches. This CDR3 region has 15 residues. Per the germline V gene, CDR1 is SGHAT and CDR2 is FQNNGV. CDR3 protein: CASSWTSEGGNEQFF. CDR3 bases read: TGTGCCAGCAGCTGGACTAGCGAGGGGGGGAATGAG. The full variable domain, rest sourced from reference TRBV11-2 and TRBJ2-1, is EAGVAQSPRYKIIEKRQSVAFWCNPISGHATLYWYQQILGQGPKLLIQFQNNGVVDDSQLPKDRFSAERLKGVDSTLKIQPAKLEDSAVYLCASSWTSEGGNEQFFGPGTRLTVL.

Of note for this clone: With the read ending 3 residues before the CDR3 end, the germline J gene is used to fill in that end. J is TRBJ2-7 and V is TRBV5-1; 7 bases fit TRBD1. Germline CDR1 is SGHRS and CDR2 is YFSETQ. The trim removed 0 bases at V and 1 base at J, leaving 4 bases unmatched. CDR3 length: 15 residues. The part of the CDR3 DNA that was read is TGCGCCAGCAGCTTGGCGACAGGGAGATCCTACGAG. It specifies CASSLATGRSYE. From start to end, the CDR3 is CASSLATGRSYEQYF.

Comment on this clone: The CDR3 extends 3 residues past the end of the read, so its final part is completed from the germline J gene. This sample also contains other DNA sequences that code for the same CDR3. This chain joins TRBV30 and TRBJ1-2; perhaps TRBD1 as D (6 bases). Trimming stripped 6 bases from V and 2 bases from J, with 10 bases between. Germline CDR1 and CDR2: GTSNPN and SVGIG (reference sequence). The CDR3 runs 12 residues. This CDR3 reads CACSRGNYGYTF. Partial CDR3 DNA: TGTGCCTGTAGCAGGGGAAACTATGGC.

About this clone: The read halts 3 residues ahead of the CDR3 end, with the missing end drawn from the germline J gene. The chain combines TRBV5-6 with TRBJ2-7; the D gene is possibly TRBD1 (6 bases). Germline values: CDR1 SGHDT, CDR2 YYEEEE. The CDR3 extends over 15 amino acids. V lost 1 base and J lost 1, with 12 bases in between. CDR3 protein: CASSLTGTLSYEQYF. Partial CDR3 DNA: TGTGCCAGCAGCTTGACAGGGACCCTTTCCTACGAG.

Concerning this clone itself: Read data end 3 residues before the CDR3 end; the end is taken from the germline J gene. The rearrangement uses TRBV20-1 and TRBJ2-7; possible D gene TRBD1, 6 bases. V was pared by 5 bases and J by 1 base, with 9 bases between. The CDR3 is 12 amino acids. From germline, CDR1 is DFQATT and CDR2 SNEGSKA (reference sequence). This chain's CDR3 is CSASTGSYEQYF. The CDR3 bases that were read are TGCAGTGCTTCCACAGGGTCCTACGAG.

A note on this clone: The read halts 3 residues ahead of the CDR3 end, with the missing end drawn from the germline J gene. The rearrangement joins TRBV20-1 to TRBJ1-3; the D is unclear. With 3 bases removed from V and 3 bases from J, the gap between germline ends came to 12 bases. The germline V gene has CDR1 DFQATT and CDR2 SNEGSKA (reference sequence). CDR3 length: 14 amino acids. The covered CDR3 bases are TGCAGTGCTAGGGAAACCGGGTTTGGAAACACC. Translation: CSARETGFGNT. In full, the CDR3 reads CSARETGFGNTIYF.

On this clone: At one of its ends the junction is not consistent with the germline gene, which may arise from a read error. The read terminates 3 residues before the CDR3 end, so the remaining end is supplied by the germline J gene. The chain recombines TRBV7-3 with TRBJ2-3; D not resolved. CDR1 SGHTA and CDR2 FQGTGA come from the germline V gene. This CDR3 region has 17 residues. The CDR3 spells CANSKYVTRAGTDTQYF. Partial CDR3 DNA: TGTGCCAACAGCAAATATGTAACACGTGCCGGCACAGATACG.